These T cell receptor beta chains were read from a single sample in a study of control samples from healthy donors and cancer patients. Some clones are missing from TCRdb's copy, which holds only in-frame ones; the method was immunoSEQ multiplex PCR. The sample contains about 110,000 clones, 90% of which appear only once. Sequencing was carried out using blood. The receptors derive from a human donor in good health. The donor label of this sample is uncertain. The CDR3 runs from the conserved cysteine through the conserved F or W. The D gene is left open where the match is weak. Expanded clones are given a class, and other clones once, few, many or no size at all.

J: TRBJ1-5; V: TRBV28; size: -; D: -; CDR3: CASNTQGPNQPQHF; DNA: TGTGCCAGCAATACCCAAGGTCCCAATCAGCCCCAGCATTTT
J: TRBJ2-7; V: TRBV29-1; size: few; D: TRBD1; CDR3: CSGGTGYEQYF; DNA: TGCAGTGGGGGGACAGGCTACGAGCAGTACTTC
J: TRBJ2-1; V: TRBV7-8; size: -; D: TRBD2; CDR3: CASSLANQAGYYNEQFF; DNA: TGTGCCAGCAGCTTAGCTAACCAAGCGGGGTATTACAATGAGCAGTTCTTC
J: TRBJ1-5; V: TRBV24-1; size: -; D: -; CDR3: CATSDSRSPGGPQHF; DNA: TGTGCCACCAGTGATTCCCGGTCCCCCGGGGGGCCCCAGCATTTT
J: TRBJ1-6; V: TRBV19; size: -; D: -; CDR3: CASSLEWPYNSPLHF; DNA: TGTGCCAGCAGCCTCGAATGGCCCTATAATTCACCCCTCCACTTT
J: TRBJ1-2; V: TRBV25-1; size: -; D: -; CDR3: CASPSGLRAYGYTF; DNA: TGTGCCAGCCCATCCGGGCTCCGGGCCTATGGCTACACCTTC
J: TRBJ1-4; V: TRBV3-1/TRBV3-2; size: -; D: TRBD1; CDR3: CASRLQGPNEKLFF; DNA: TGTGCCAGCAGGCTACAGGGGCCTAATGAAAAACTGTTTTTT
J: TRBJ1-1; V: TRBV3-1/TRBV3-2; size: -; D: -; CDR3: CASSQDRYWITEAFF; DNA: TGTGCCAGCAGCCAAGATCGTTATTGGATCACTGAAGCTTTCTTT
J: TRBJ2-1; V: TRBV18; size: -; D: TRBD2; CDR3: CASSPPGTTVVNEQFF; DNA: TGTGCCAGCTCACCACCTGGGACTACCGTAGTCAATGAGCAGTTCTTC
J: TRBJ2-7; V: TRBV29-1; size: -; D: -; CDR3: CSVGLQGYEQYF; DNA: TGCAGCGTCGGGCTACAGGGCTACGAGCAGTACTTC
J: TRBJ2-5; V: TRBV7-8; size: -; D: -; CDR3: CASSLGSGKETQYF; DNA: TGTGCCAGCAGCTTAGGATCGGGGAAAGAGACCCAGTACTTC
J: TRBJ2-2; V: TRBV11-1; size: -; D: -; CDR3: CASSLEAHRELFF; DNA: TGTGCCAGCAGCTTAGAGGCCCACCGGGAGCTGTTTTTT
J: TRBJ1-2; V: TRBV4-1; size: -; D: -; CDR3: CASSQGGPNSYGYTF; DNA: TGCGCCAGCAGCCAAGGGGGACCTAATTCGTATGGCTACACCTTC
J: TRBJ1-3; V: TRBV6-5; size: -; D: -; CDR3: CASSSRGFNTIYF; DNA: TGTGCCAGCAGTTCGAGGGGCTTCAACACCATATATTTT
J: TRBJ2-3; V: TRBV28; size: once; D: -; CDR3: CASSEGTSDTQYF; DNA: TGTGCCAGCTCGGAAGGGACATCAGATACGCAGTATTTT
J: TRBJ2-5; V: TRBV7-2; size: -; D: -; CDR3: CASSLPGSVKRETQYF; DNA: TGTGCCAGCAGCTTACCAGGGAGTGTGAAGAGGGAGACCCAGTACTTC
J: TRBJ1-2; V: TRBV27; size: -; D: -; CDR3: CASSLSFRPNYGYTF; DNA: TGTGCCAGCAGTTTATCGTTTCGCCCCAACTATGGCTACACCTTC
J: TRBJ1-5; V: TRBV2; size: few; D: -; CDR3: CASSEGQGKQPQHF; DNA: TGTGCCAGCAGTGAAGGGCAGGGTAAGCAGCCCCAGCATTTT
J: TRBJ1-2; V: TRBV24-1; size: -; D: TRBD1; CDR3: CATSDGLGTGGGFNYGYTF; DNA: TGTGCCACCAGTGACGGACTCGGGACAGGGGGAGGTTTTAACTATGGCTACACCTTC
J: TRBJ1-5; V: TRBV6-6; size: once; D: TRBD1; CDR3: CASNWQGANPNQPQHF; DNA: TGTGCCAGCAATTGGCAGGGGGCGAATCCCAATCAGCCCCAGCATTTT
J: TRBJ1-3; V: TRBV5-4; size: -; D: -; CDR3: CASSLTGLSGNTIYF; DNA: TGTGCCAGCAGCCTAACGGGACTCTCTGGAAACACCATATATTTT
J: TRBJ2-5; V: TRBV2; size: -; D: -; CDR3: CASSEGRGQETQYF; DNA: TGTGCCAGCAGTGAAGGTAGAGGTCAAGAGACCCAGTACTTC
J: TRBJ1-5; V: TRBV28; size: -; D: -; CDR3: CASRTGAPVWPQHF; DNA: TGTGCCAGCAGAACCGGGGCTCCAGTTTGGCCCCAGCATTTT
J: TRBJ1-1; V: TRBV13; size: -; D: -; CDR3: CASSSLSGSEAFF; DNA: TGTGCCAGCAGCTCTCTGAGTGGGTCTGAAGCTTTCTTT
J: TRBJ1-1; V: TRBV19; size: -; D: -; CDR3: CASRTGGGQNENTEAFF; DNA: TGTGCCAGTAGGACTGGGGGCGGACAGAATGAGAACACTGAAGCTTTCTTT
J: TRBJ1-2; V: TRBV7-8; size: -; D: TRBD1; CDR3: CASSLGGRGSYGYTF; DNA: TGTGCCAGCAGCTTAGGCGGCAGGGGGTCCTATGGCTACACCTTC
J: TRBJ2-5; V: TRBV19; size: -; D: TRBD1; CDR3: CASSILQGARRETQYF; DNA: TGTGCCAGTAGCATATTACAGGGGGCGAGGCGAGAGACCCAGTACTTC
J: TRBJ1-3; V: TRBV6-1; size: -; D: -; CDR3: CASSDQDSSGNTIYF; DNA: TGTGCCAGCAGTGACCAGGACAGCTCTGGAAACACCATATATTTT
J: TRBJ2-1; V: TRBV5-1; size: -; D: -; CDR3: CASSLLTGEQFF; DNA: TGCGCCAGCAGCTTGCTCACGGGTGAGCAGTTCTTC
J: TRBJ1-3; V: TRBV11-2; size: -; D: -; CDR3: CASRGGRNSGNTIYF; DNA: TGTGCCAGCAGAGGGGGGAGAAACTCTGGAAACACCATATATTTT
J: TRBJ2-5; V: TRBV19; size: -; D: -; CDR3: CASRYEGTDQETQYF; DNA: TGTGCCAGCAGATACGAAGGGACGGACCAAGAGACCCAGTACTTC
J: TRBJ2-5; V: TRBV19; size: -; D: -; CDR3: CASSIDLGWETQYF; DNA: TGTGCCAGTAGTATAGATCTGGGATGGGAGACCCAGTACTTC
J: TRBJ2-1; V: TRBV6-2/TRBV6-3; size: once; D: TRBD1; CDR3: CASSQQGSITISSYNEQFF; DNA: TGTGCCAGCAGTCAACAGGGGTCTATAACTATTAGCTCCTACAATGAGCAGTTCTTC
J: TRBJ1-5; V: TRBV27; size: -; D: TRBD1; CDR3: CASSPQGQGRNQPQHF; DNA: TGTGCCAGCAGTCCGCAGGGACAGGGGAGGAATCAGCCCCAGCATTTT
J: TRBJ2-2; V: TRBV6-5; size: once; D: -; CDR3: CASTSGGARELFF; DNA: TGTGCCAGCACCTCCGGCGGGGCTAGGGAGCTGTTTTTT
J: TRBJ1-4; V: TRBV20-1; size: -; D: -; CDR3: CSASHREEKLFF; DNA: TGCAGTGCTAGTCATAGGGAGGAAAAACTGTTTTTT
J: TRBJ2-7; V: TRBV7-8; size: -; D: -; CDR3: CASSPRVESYEQYF; DNA: TGTGCCAGCAGCCCCCGGGTCGAATCCTACGAGCAGTACTTC
J: TRBJ2-5; V: TRBV2; size: once; D: TRBD2; CDR3: CASSGPGLAGGGTQYF; DNA: TGTGCCAGCAGCGGGCCGGGACTAGCGGGGGGAGGGACCCAGTACTTC
J: TRBJ2-2; V: TRBV10-3; size: -; D: -; CDR3: CAISAGTLSRELFF; DNA: TGTGCCATCTCAGCCGGGACTTTGAGCAGGGAGCTGTTTTTT
J: TRBJ1-1; V: TRBV29-1; size: -; D: -; CDR3: CSVGGRMNTEAFF; DNA: TGCAGCGTTGGAGGCAGAATGAACACTGAAGCTTTCTTT
J: TRBJ2-3; V: TRBV27; size: -; D: -; CDR3: CASSFRSGGDADTQYF; DNA: TGTGCCAGCAGTTTCCGCTCGGGGGGCGACGCAGATACGCAGTATTTT
J: TRBJ1-1; V: TRBV19; size: -; D: -; CDR3: CASSPGPNTEAFF; DNA: TGTGCCAGTAGTCCGGGACCGAACACTGAAGCTTTCTTT
J: TRBJ1-1; V: TRBV19; size: -; D: -; CDR3: CVSSGRNTEAFF; DNA: TGTGTCAGTAGTGGAAGGAACACTGAAGCTTTCTTT
J: TRBJ2-1; V: TRBV6-2/TRBV6-3; size: -; D: TRBD2; CDR3: CASSYSTSGNEQFF; DNA: TGTGCCAGCAGCTACTCGACTAGCGGCAATGAGCAGTTCTTC
J: TRBJ1-2; V: TRBV23-1; size: -; D: -; CDR3: CASTFEIGYHYGYTF; DNA: TGCGCCAGCACTTTCGAAATAGGTTATCACTATGGCTACACCTTC
J: TRBJ1-2; V: TRBV20-1; size: -; D: -; CDR3: CSASGYGYTF; DNA: TGCAGTGCTAGCGGCTATGGCTACACCTTC
J: TRBJ1-3; V: TRBV2; size: -; D: -; CDR3: CASSERLGNTIYF; DNA: TGTGCCAGCAGTGAGCGACTTGGAAACACCATATATTTT
J: TRBJ1-1; V: TRBV29-1; size: -; D: -; CDR3: CSVGEDMNTEAFF; DNA: TGCAGCGTCGGAGAAGACATGAACACTGAAGCTTTCTTT
J: TRBJ2-7; V: TRBV24-1; size: -; D: -; CDR3: CATSRDTYEQYF; DNA: TGTGCCACCTCGAGGGACACATACGAGCAGTACTTC
J: TRBJ1-3; V: TRBV5-1; size: once; D: -; CDR3: CASSFTDSGNTIYF; DNA: TGCGCCAGCAGCTTTACGGACTCTGGAAACACCATATATTTT
J: TRBJ2-7; V: TRBV5-1; size: -; D: TRBD1; CDR3: CASSLVGTGLSYSQEQYF; DNA: TGCGCCAGCAGCTTGGTTGGGACAGGGCTCTCATATTCGCAGGAGCAGTACTTC
J: TRBJ2-2; V: TRBV6-4; size: -; D: -; CDR3: CASSEVNTGELFF; DNA: TGTGCCAGCAGTGAGGTGAACACCGGGGAGCTGTTTTTT
J: TRBJ1-1; V: TRBV2; size: -; D: -; CDR3: CASSAKHPQGGAGNTEAFF; DNA: TGTGCCAGCAGTGCGAAGCACCCCCAAGGAGGAGCGGGGAACACTGAAGCTTTCTTT
J: TRBJ2-5; V: TRBV7-9; size: -; D: -; CDR3: CASSSGLGETQYF; DNA: TGTGCCAGCAGCTCCGGGTTGGGGGAGACCCAGTACTTC
J: TRBJ1-3; V: TRBV6-4; size: once; D: -; CDR3: CANIQGNTIYF; DNA: TGTGCCAATATACAGGGAAACACCATATATTTT
J: TRBJ2-1; V: TRBV7-3; size: -; D: TRBD1; CDR3: CASSGQGAREQFF; DNA: TGTGCCAGCTCGGGACAGGGGGCGCGGGAGCAGTTCTTC
J: TRBJ1-2; V: TRBV6-1; size: -; D: -; CDR3: CASSETPYGGSGYTF; DNA: TGTGCCAGCAGTGAAACCCCATACGGGGGAAGTGGCTACACCTTC
J: TRBJ2-1; V: TRBV27; size: -; D: TRBD2; CDR3: CASRAGLAGTSSYNEQFF; DNA: TGTGCCAGCAGAGCGGGGCTAGCGGGGACGAGCTCCTACAATGAGCAGTTCTTC
J: TRBJ2-3; V: TRBV7-2; size: -; D: -; CDR3: CASSLVGGDTQYF; DNA: TGTGCCAGCAGCTTAGTAGGAGGCGATACGCAGTATTTT
J: TRBJ2-7; V: TRBV27; size: -; D: -; CDR3: CASRKEGGTYEQYF; DNA: TGTGCCAGCAGGAAGGAGGGAGGAACCTACGAGCAGTACTTC